Following are 11 T cell receptor beta chains from one sample sequenced in a study of metastatic and nonmetastatic thyroid tumors. The entire patient cohort was treatment-naive prior to thyroid surgery. Using MiXCR, TCRdb reanalyzed the PCR reads. The table records under 35,000 clones, around a quarter of them present only once. Sequencing was done on a sample of blood. The receptors were gathered from a female donor with papillary thyroid cancer or a benign thyroid nodule (not recorded which). Some clones in this sample may be carry-over from other donors' samples.

This clone was seen a handful of times. This sequence may be a read error, since a much larger clone differs from it by one base. Within the sample, other DNA sequences also encode this same CDR3. The rearrangement links TRBV10-3 to TRBJ1-1, with TRBD1 matching 7 bases. CDR3 size: 13 residues. With V trimmed by 7 bases and J by 5 bases, 7 bases remained unmatched. Germline values: CDR1 ENHRY, CDR2 SYGVKD. The CDR3 spells CAITGPQGTEAFF. The DNA for the CDR3 is TGTGCCATCACAGGACCACAGGGGACTGAAGCTTTCTTT.

This clone was counted many times. A much larger clonotype is one base distant, so this may be a read error. This rearrangement joins TRBV2 to TRBJ2-3; D gene unclear. The CDR3 is made up of 14 amino acids. Germline V gives CDR1 SNHLY, CDR2 FYNNEI. Trimming cost V 2 bases and J 2 bases, with 8 bases left between them. The DNA for the CDR3 is TGTGCCAGCAGTGAACAGGTCTACACAGATACGCAGTATTTT. Translating it yields CASSEQVYTDTQYF.

This clone was counted a few times. The V call is TRBV2, the J call TRBJ1-2; 8 positions match TRBD1. Per germline, CDR1 SNHLY and CDR2 FYNNEI. V was pared by 10 bases and J by 4 bases, with 11 bases of the junction left unmatched. The CDR3 is 14 residues long. The CDR3: CAITVGQDSYGYTF. CDR3 DNA: TGTGCCATCACCGTGGGACAGGATAGCTATGGCTACACCTTC.

This clone was detected many times. V gene TRBV9 combines with J gene TRBJ2-7; possibly TRBD2 for D (6 bases). The germline V and J ends were trimmed by 3 bases and 1 base, with 11 bases remaining between them. The CDR3 covers 14 residues. Per germline, CDR1 SGDLS and CDR2 YYNGEE. CDR3 amino acids: CASSAAGTSYEQYF. In DNA form, the CDR3 reads TGTGCCAGCAGCGCCGCTGGGACTTCCTACGAGCAGTACTTC.

This clone was detected many times. The gene calls are TRBV6-5 and TRBJ1-5; D may be TRBD1 (5 bases). This CDR3 contains 15 residues. The ends were cut back, 0 bases at V and 6 bases at J, with 12 bases in the middle. Per germline, CDR1 MNHEY and CDR2 SVGAGI. In nucleotides, the CDR3 is TGTGCCAGCAGTTACTCGGCAGGGAGGGTTCAGCCCCAGCATTTT. It yields the protein CASSYSAGRVQPQHF.

The V gene is TRBV7-8, the J gene TRBJ1-1; TRBD1 might be the D (5 bases). Germline V CDR1 and CDR2: SGHVS, FQNEAQ. The CDR3 length is 15 residues. Trimming took off 5 bases at V and 0 bases at J, with 13 bases between the two ends. This chain's CDR3 is CASSPMTAMNTEAFF. The CDR3, as DNA: TGTGCCAGCAGCCCAATGACAGCAATGAACACTGAAGCTTTCTTT.

In regard to this clone: The junction does not match germline at one end; this may be a read error. This sequence joins TRBV9 and TRBJ2-6; D gene ambiguous. The CDR3 extends over 15 amino acids. Looked up from germline, CDR1 is SGDLS and CDR2 is YYNGEE. CDR3 sequence: CAISVEASGANVLTF. The DNA of the CDR3 is TGTGCCATCAGCGTTGAGGCCTCTGGGGCCAACGTCCTGACTTTC.

This clone is medium-sized (0.01 to 0.1%). V gene TRBV6-6 combines with J gene TRBJ2-1; 10 bases line up with TRBD2. This CDR3 is 15 amino acids long. Germline lookup yields CDR1 MNHNY and CDR2 SVGAGI (reference sequence). After removal of 3 bases from V and 8 bases from J, the junction contained 7 bases not matched to a gene. This chain's CDR3 is CASSYSSGRGDEQFF. The CDR3 DNA sequence: TGTGCCAGCAGTTATTCTAGCGGGAGAGGGGATGAGCAGTTCTTC.

In its sample, this clone was seen many times. CDR3 coding DNA: TGTGCCAGCAGCGTCAAAGCGGGAGGGTACAATGAGCAGTTCTTC. Amino acids: CASSVKAGGYNEQFF. The chain links TRBV9 to TRBJ2-1; 10 bases align to TRBD2. Unmatched junction bases numbered 3, after V lost 2 bases and J lost 4 bases. The CDR3 runs 15 residues. Germline V gives CDR1 SGDLS, CDR2 YYNGEE.

This clone was seen many times. The V and J genes are TRBV6-4 and TRBJ1-6; D unresolved. V was clipped by 0 bases and J by 7 bases, with 4 bases between them. This CDR3 contains 13 residues. CDR1 MRHNA and CDR2 SNTAGT come from the germline V gene. Here the CDR3 DNA reads TGTGCCAGCAGTGACTCGGACAATTCACCCCTCCACTTT. Translated, it gives CASSDSDNSPLHF.

This clone was picked up a small number of times. The CDR3 loop reads CASSYSRRRGADTQYF. CDR3 nucleotide sequence: TGTGCCAGCAGTTACTCGCGCAGGAGAGGTGCAGATACGCAGTATTTT. This chain uses TRBV6-2 or TRBV6-3 with TRBJ2-3; D not resolved. Germline lookup yields CDR1 MNHEY and CDR2 SVGEGT. The CDR3 has 16 residues. The V gene lost 0 bases and the J gene lost 4 bases, with 14 bases spanning the gap.